Listed below are T cell receptor beta chains from one sample, sequenced in a study of regulatory T cells in long-lasting Graves disease. TCRdb ran MiXCR on the multiplex PCR reads and lists one entry per CDR3 protein. The top ten clones hold 7.8% of a sample with about 470,000 distinct CDR3 sequences, around 20% of them seen once. The source material was peripheral blood mononuclear cells (PBMCs), sampled when the disease was refractory, from a patient treated with antithyroid drugs. The source is a female donor with Graves disease. Each CDR3 is given with its conserved first and last residue. A D gene is named only where the DNA matches it firmly. Where a row states a size, it is once, few, many or the class of an expanded clone; other rows omit it.

TRBD1 | TRBJ2-3 | TRBV25-1 | - | CASSGGRQGEVVRDTQYF | TGTGCCAGCAGTGGAGGACGACAGGGAGAGGTGGTTAGGGATACGCAGTATTTT
TRBD1 | TRBJ1-1 | TRBV6-1 | - | CASTPQNDRVAFF | TGTGCCAGCACCCCCCAGAATGACAGGGTTGCTTTCTTT
- | TRBJ1-3 | TRBV7-2 | - | CASSLVGTGNTIYF | TGTGCCAGCAGCTTAGTTGGGACTGGAAACACCATATATTTT
- | TRBJ2-7 | TRBV7-8 | - | CASSLALLGEQYF | TGTGCCAGCAGCTTAGCGCTCCTTGGCGAGCAGTACTTC
- | TRBJ1-6 | TRBV20-1 | many | CSARKGEGWSPLHF | TGCAGTGCTAGAAAAGGGGAGGGCTGGTCACCCCTCCACTTT
TRBD1 | TRBJ2-3 | TRBV2 | - | CASSEGQGFTDTQYF | TGTGCCAGCAGTGAAGGACAGGGCTTCACAGATACGCAGTATTTT
- | TRBJ1-2 | TRBV20-1 | many | CIPKAGVANGYTF | TGCATCCCAAAGGCGGGGGTCGCGAATGGCTACACCTTC
TRBD2 | TRBJ2-3 | TRBV11-3 | few | CASSQGTSGTGGPDTQYF | TGTGCCAGCAGCCAAGGGACTAGCGGGACCGGGGGGCCAGATACGCAGTATTTT
TRBD1 | TRBJ2-2 | TRBV7-2 | - | CASRHRTGSTGELFF | TGTGCCAGCAGGCATCGGACAGGGTCCACCGGGGAGCTGTTTTTT
TRBD2 | TRBJ2-1 | TRBV6-2/TRBV6-3 | - | CASSYGLAGNNEQFF | TGTGCCAGCAGTTATGGCCTAGCGGGCAACAATGAGCAGTTCTTC
- | TRBJ2-2 | TRBV20-1 | - | CSAKTGTQTGELFF | TGCAGTGCTAAGACCGGGACTCAAACCGGGGAGCTGTTTTTT
TRBD1 | TRBJ2-7 | TRBV28 | many | CASSLGTGPLSRNF | TGTGCCAGCAGTTTAGGGACAGGGCCTCTTTCGCGGAACTTC
TRBD1 | TRBJ2-7 | TRBV30 | few | CAWSPGTGGYEQYF | TGTGCCTGGAGTCCCGGGACAGGGGGCTACGAGCAGTACTTC
- | TRBJ1-1 | TRBV20-1 | once | CSARWQLNTEAFF | TGCAGTGCTAGGTGGCAGCTGAACACTGAAGCTTTCTTT
TRBD1 | TRBJ2-7 | TRBV6-1 | - | CASTDRAPHEQYF | TGTGCCAGCACGGACAGGGCTCCCCACGAGCAGTACTTC
TRBD1 | TRBJ2-3 | TRBV4-3 | - | CASSQEDRGTDTQYF | TGCGCCAGCAGCCAAGAAGACAGGGGTACAGATACGCAGTATTTT
TRBD2 | TRBJ2-7 | TRBV20-1 | many | CSARDLRLAFHEQYF | TGCAGTGCTAGAGATCTTCGACTAGCGTTCCACGAGCAGTACTTC
TRBD1 | TRBJ2-7 | TRBV2 | many | CARGTGGQFNEQYF | TGTGCCAGAGGGACAGGGGGCCAGTTCAACGAGCAGTACTTC
- | TRBJ2-2 | TRBV15 | - | CATSRGTGGGLAGVTGELFF | TGTGCCACCAGCAGAGGGACAGGGGGCGGCCTAGCGGGAGTTACCGGGGAGCTGTTTTTT
TRBD2 | TRBJ2-7 | TRBV11-2 | many | CASRLAGGYEQYF | TGTGCCAGCAGACTAGCGGGAGGGTACGAGCAGTACTTC
- | TRBJ2-5 | TRBV20-1 | many | CSAQTGGGETQYF | TGCAGTGCTCAAACGGGGGGCGGGGAGACCCAGTACTTC
- | TRBJ2-2 | TRBV7-2 | many | CASSHGRGGELFF | TGTGCCAGCAGCCATGGGCGAGGCGGGGAGCTGTTTTTT
- | TRBJ1-2 | TRBV27 | many | CASSLFRGYGYTF | TGTGCCAGCAGTTTATTCAGGGGCTATGGCTACACCTTC
- | TRBJ2-7 | TRBV3-1 | few | CASSQEYRLDRAGEQYF | TGTGCCAGCAGCCAAGAATACCGACTAGATAGAGCGGGCGAGCAGTACTTC
- | TRBJ2-5 | TRBV28 | many | CASSLLGGIRETQYF | TGTGCCAGCAGTTTACTGGGCGGGATTCGGGAGACCCAGTACTTC
- | TRBJ2-7 | TRBV6-1 | - | CASSRTLLASKGDEQYF | TGTGCCAGCAGCCGAACCCTACTAGCTTCCAAAGGCGACGAGCAGTACTTC
TRBD1 | TRBJ1-1 | TRBV20-1 | - | CSASRTGDEAFF | TGCAGTGCGTCCCGGACAGGGGACGAAGCTTTCTTT
- | TRBJ2-2 | TRBV19 | - | CASSTMGVTGELFF | TGTGCCAGTAGTACAATGGGAGTCACCGGGGAGCTGTTTTTT
- | TRBJ2-6 | TRBV5-1 | few | CASSLSFSGRGSGANVLTF | TGCGCCAGCAGCTTGTCGTTCTCGGGCAGGGGATCTGGGGCCAACGTCCTGACTTTC
TRBD2 | TRBJ2-3 | TRBV20-1 | few | CSAIAGGPDTQYF | TGCAGTGCCATAGCGGGAGGCCCAGATACGCAGTATTTT
- | TRBJ2-3 | TRBV28 | many | CASSAYQHSTDTQYF | TGTGCCAGCAGTGCCTACCAACATAGCACAGATACGCAGTATTTT
- | TRBJ1-5 | TRBV27 | many | CASSSGYNSNQPQHF | TGTGCCAGCAGTTCGGGTTACAATAGCAATCAGCCCCAGCATTTT
TRBD2 | TRBJ2-7 | TRBV2 | many | CASSEKLSGLGLSYEQYF | TGTGCCAGCAGTGAAAAGTTATCAGGACTAGGACTATCCTACGAGCAGTACTTC
TRBD1 | TRBJ2-7 | TRBV9 | - | CASSVTDRVNYEQYF | TGTGCCAGCAGCGTTACAGACAGGGTCAACTACGAGCAGTACTTC
TRBD1 | TRBJ2-7 | TRBV5-4 | - | CASSFGQGQQYF | TGTGCCAGCAGCTTCGGACAGGGACAGCAGTACTTC
- | TRBJ1-5 | TRBV27 | - | CASSPGVRDQPQHF | TGTGCCAGCAGTCCGGGGGTCCGGGATCAGCCCCAGCATTTT
TRBD1 | TRBJ2-2 | TRBV2 | many | CASSVDRAPTGELFF | TGTGCCAGCAGTGTGGACAGGGCCCCCACCGGGGAGCTGTTTTTT
- | TRBJ2-7 | TRBV6-5 | few | CASSYSGGVEQYF | TGTGCCAGCAGTTACTCGGGGGGAGTCGAGCAGTACTTC
- | TRBJ2-1 | TRBV28 | many | CASSLLGDEQFF | TGTGCCAGCAGTTTATTGGGCGATGAGCAGTTCTTC
- | TRBJ2-7 | TRBV28 | many | CASSLGGNAYEQYF | TGTGCCAGCAGTTTAGGCGGGAACGCCTACGAGCAGTACTTC
TRBD1 | TRBJ2-7 | TRBV11-2 | many | CASSLGQEYEQYF | TGTGCCAGCAGTTTGGGACAGGAGTACGAGCAGTACTTC
- | TRBJ1-2 | TRBV10-3 | few | CASSEGRGEGYTF | TGTGCCAGCTCAGAAGGTAGAGGGGAAGGCTACACCTTC
- | TRBJ2-2 | TRBV11-2 | many | CASSLAGRGTGELFF | TGTGCCAGCAGCTTAGCTGGGCGCGGCACCGGGGAGCTGTTTTTT
- | TRBJ2-7 | TRBV28 | many | CASSLAPSYEQYF | TGTGCCAGCAGTTTGGCTCCCTCCTACGAGCAGTACTTC
- | TRBJ2-7 | TRBV5-4 | - | CASQEDSEQYF | TGTGCCAGCCAAGAGGACTCCGAGCAGTACTTC
- | TRBJ2-2 | TRBV28 | many | CASRSIIGADTYGELFF | TGTGCCAGCAGGTCGATCATAGGAGCAGATACGTACGGGGAGCTGTTTTTT
- | TRBJ2-7 | TRBV10-3 | many | CAISESVRRANSYEQYF | TGTGCCATCAGTGAGTCGGTCCGGCGGGCAAACTCCTACGAGCAGTACTTC
TRBD2 | TRBJ2-5 | TRBV6-5 | many | CASSYSTSGAGQYF | TGTGCCAGCAGTTACTCAACAAGCGGGGCAGGCCAGTACTTC
TRBD2 | TRBJ2-3 | TRBV27 | - | CASSLILAGGRDTQYF | TGTGCCAGCAGTCTCATTCTAGCGGGAGGGAGGGATACGCAGTATTTT
- | TRBJ2-5 | TRBV3-1 | - | CASSQDPRALETQYF | TGTGCCAGCAGCCAAGATCCCCGGGCGCTGGAGACCCAGTACTTC
- | TRBJ1-2 | TRBV5-6 | - | CASSLYRELVGYTF | TGTGCCAGCAGCTTGTACAGGGAATTGGTTGGCTACACCTTC
- | TRBJ1-1 | TRBV6-1 | many | CASRDDREAFF | TGTGCCAGCAGGGACGACAGGGAAGCTTTCTTT
TRBD2 | TRBJ2-7 | TRBV11-2 | - | CASSARLAGASYEQYF | TGTGCCAGCAGCGCGAGACTAGCGGGCGCCTCCTACGAGCAGTACTTC